This T cell receptor (beta chain) came from a study of OX40 agonist ivuxolimab in advanced cancers. Study context: Having had anti-PD-1, anti-PD-L1 or anti-CTLA-4 therapy before was allowed, and more than 35% had some. Findings and caveats of the study: At doses 0.1 to 3.0 mg/kg, CD4+ and CD8+ clones expanded.

Here immunoSEQ multiplex PCR was the method, and the copy in TCRdb shows in-frame clones only, minus some. The table shows roughly 41,000 clones, with roughly 80% occurring only once. CDR1 and CDR2 from the germline V gene are SQVTM and ANQGSEA. V shed 2 bases and J shed 6 bases, with 8 bases lying between them. There are 12 residues in the CDR3. A word on this clone: The antigen remains undetermined.

Sample: CD4+ or CD8+ T cells sorted from blood, taken in a trial of the OX40 agonist ivuxolimab. The sequence derives from an adult with an advanced solid tumor such as melanoma, head and neck, liver or kidney cancer. The chain carries TRBV29-1 and TRBJ2-1; unclear D gene. The CDR3 is CSVERDGNEQFF. CDR3 DNA: TGCAGCGTTGAACGAGACGGCAATGAGCAGTTCTTC.